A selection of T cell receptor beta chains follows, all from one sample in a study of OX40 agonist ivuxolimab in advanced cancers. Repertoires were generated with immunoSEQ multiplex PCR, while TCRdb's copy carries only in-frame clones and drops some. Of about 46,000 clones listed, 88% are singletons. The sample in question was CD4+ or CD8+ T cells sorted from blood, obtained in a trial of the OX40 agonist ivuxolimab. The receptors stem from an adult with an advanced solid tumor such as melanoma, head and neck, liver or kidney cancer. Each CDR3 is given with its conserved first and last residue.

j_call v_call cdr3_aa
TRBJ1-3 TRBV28 CASSLLGGGSGNTIYF
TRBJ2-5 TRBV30 CAWSPYGETQYF
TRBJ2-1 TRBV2 CASSPQTSRRDEQFF
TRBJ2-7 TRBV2 CASRGLAGGHEQYF
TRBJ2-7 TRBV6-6 CASSYSFRAYEQYF
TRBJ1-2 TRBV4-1 CASSRAANYGYTF
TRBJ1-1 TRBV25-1 CASSLNTEAFF
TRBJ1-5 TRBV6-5 CASSYESNQPQHF
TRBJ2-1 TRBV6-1 CASSDTGGYNEQFF
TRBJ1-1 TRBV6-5 CASSNQDSYTEAFF
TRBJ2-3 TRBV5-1 CASSLSSAGITDTQYF
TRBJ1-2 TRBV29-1 CSVMAGGWPNYGYTF
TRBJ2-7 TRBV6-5 CASSSEYRGLYEQYF
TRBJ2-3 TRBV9 CASSAPRRRETPSTDTQYF
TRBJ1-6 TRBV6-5 CASSYVWGPNSPLHF
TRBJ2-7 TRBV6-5 CASSLGLAGDEQYF
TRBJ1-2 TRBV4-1 CASSPGQGHYGYTF
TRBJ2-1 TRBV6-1 CAVQAGRSYNEQFF
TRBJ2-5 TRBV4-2 CASSQDWTGGGQETQYF
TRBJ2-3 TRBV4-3 CASSQGTSGGTDTQYF
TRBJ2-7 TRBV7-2 CASRVGGYEQYF
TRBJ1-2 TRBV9 CASSVAGPNYGYTF
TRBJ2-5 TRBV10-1 CASSDTPKETQYF
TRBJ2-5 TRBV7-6 CASSLGGTAQETQYF
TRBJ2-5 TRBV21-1 CASSKGKPGLAGETQYF
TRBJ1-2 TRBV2 CASREDMGQNYGYTF
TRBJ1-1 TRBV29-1 CSVIYEITEAFF
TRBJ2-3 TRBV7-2 CASRQGGGPSTDTQYF
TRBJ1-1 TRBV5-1 CASSLSGASTEAFF
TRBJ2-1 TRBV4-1 CASSQDPRGEQFF
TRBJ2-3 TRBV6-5 CASSYSGGQGTDTQYF
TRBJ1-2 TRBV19 CASSIVAGGRGDEYGYTF
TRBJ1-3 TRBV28 CASSLVGGNTIYF
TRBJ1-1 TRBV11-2 CASSLTVSTEAFF